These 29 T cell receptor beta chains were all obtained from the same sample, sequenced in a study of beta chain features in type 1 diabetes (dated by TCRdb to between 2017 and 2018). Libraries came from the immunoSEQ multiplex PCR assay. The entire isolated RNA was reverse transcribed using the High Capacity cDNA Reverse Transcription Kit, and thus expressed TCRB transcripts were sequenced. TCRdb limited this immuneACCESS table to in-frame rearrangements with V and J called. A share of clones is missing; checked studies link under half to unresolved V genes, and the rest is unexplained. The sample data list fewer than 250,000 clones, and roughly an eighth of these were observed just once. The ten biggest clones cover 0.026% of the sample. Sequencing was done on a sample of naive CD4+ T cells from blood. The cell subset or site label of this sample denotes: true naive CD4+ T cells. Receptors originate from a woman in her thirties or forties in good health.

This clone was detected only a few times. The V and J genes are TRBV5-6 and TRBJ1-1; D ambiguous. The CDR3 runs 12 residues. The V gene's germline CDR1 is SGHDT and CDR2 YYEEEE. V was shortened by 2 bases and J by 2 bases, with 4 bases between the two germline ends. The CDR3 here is CASSFPNTEAFF. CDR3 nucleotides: TGTGCCAGCAGCTTCCCAAACACTGAAGCTTTCTTT.

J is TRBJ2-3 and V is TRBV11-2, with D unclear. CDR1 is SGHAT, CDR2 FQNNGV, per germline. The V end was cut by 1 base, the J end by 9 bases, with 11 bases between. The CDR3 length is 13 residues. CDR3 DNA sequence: TGTGCCAGCAGCTTAGGGCGGTCGGCGACGCAGTATTTT. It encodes CASSLGRSATQYF.

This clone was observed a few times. The CDR3 region has the DNA TGTGCCAGTAGTCTACAGGGTTATCAGCCCCAGCATTTT. As protein: CASSLQGYQPQHF. V is TRBV19 and J is TRBJ1-5, with D possibly being TRBD1 (6 bases). Trimming left V 5 bases short and J 5 bases short, with 10 bases between. This CDR3 has 13 residues. The germline CDR1 and CDR2 sequences are LNHDA and SQIVND (reference sequence).

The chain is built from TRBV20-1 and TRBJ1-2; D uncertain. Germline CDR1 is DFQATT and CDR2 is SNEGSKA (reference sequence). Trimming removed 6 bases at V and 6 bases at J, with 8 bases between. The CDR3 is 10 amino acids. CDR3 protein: CSAYGDGYTF. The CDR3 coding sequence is TGCAGTGCATACGGGGATGGCTACACCTTC.

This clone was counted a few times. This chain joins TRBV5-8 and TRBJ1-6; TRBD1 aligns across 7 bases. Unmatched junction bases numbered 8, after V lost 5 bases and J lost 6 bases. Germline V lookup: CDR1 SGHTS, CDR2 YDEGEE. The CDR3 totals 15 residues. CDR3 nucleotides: TGTGCCAGCAGATCTAAAGGACAGGTTAATTCACCCCTCCACTTT. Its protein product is CASRSKGQVNSPLHF. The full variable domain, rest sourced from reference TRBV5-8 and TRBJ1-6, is EAGVTQSPTHLIKTRGQQATLRCSPISGHTSVYWYQQALGLGLQFLLWYDEGEERNRGNFPPRFSGRQFPNYSSELNVNALELEDSALYLCASRSKGQVNSPLHFGNGTRLTVT.

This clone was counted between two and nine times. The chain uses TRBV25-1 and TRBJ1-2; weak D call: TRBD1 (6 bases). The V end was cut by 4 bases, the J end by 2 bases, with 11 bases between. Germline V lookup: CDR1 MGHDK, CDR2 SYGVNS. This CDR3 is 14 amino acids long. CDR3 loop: CASSAPGTNYGYTF. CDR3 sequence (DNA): TGTGCCAGCAGTGCTCCCGGGACAAACTATGGCTACACCTTC.

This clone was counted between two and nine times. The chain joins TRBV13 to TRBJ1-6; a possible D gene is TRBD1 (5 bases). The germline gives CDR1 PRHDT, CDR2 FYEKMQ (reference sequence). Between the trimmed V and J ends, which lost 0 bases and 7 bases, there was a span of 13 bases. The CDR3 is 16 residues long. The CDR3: CASSLGRGLWNSPLHF. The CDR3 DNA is TGTGCCAGCAGCTTAGGCCGGGGGTTATGGAATTCACCCCTCCACTTT.

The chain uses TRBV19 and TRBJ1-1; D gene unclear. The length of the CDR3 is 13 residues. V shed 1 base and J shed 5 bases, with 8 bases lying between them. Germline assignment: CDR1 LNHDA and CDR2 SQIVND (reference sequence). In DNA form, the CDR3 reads TGTGCCAGTAGTATAGCGGGTAGGACTGAAGCTTTCTTT. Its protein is CASSIAGRTEAFF.

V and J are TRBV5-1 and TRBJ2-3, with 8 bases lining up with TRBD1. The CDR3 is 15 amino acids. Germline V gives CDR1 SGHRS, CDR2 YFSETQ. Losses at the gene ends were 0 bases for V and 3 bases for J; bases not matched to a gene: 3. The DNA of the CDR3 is TGCGCCAGCAGCTTGGAGGGACAGGTAACAGATACGCAGTATTTT. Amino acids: CASSLEGQVTDTQYF.

The CDR3 region is CASSLAGGLADTQYF. The CDR3 bases are TGCGCCAGCAGCCTAGCGGGGGGGCTGGCAGATACGCAGTATTTT. The chain joins TRBV5-1 to TRBJ2-3; TRBD2 agrees at 12 bases. Germline V gene lookup returns CDR1 SGHRS and CDR2 YFSETQ. The CDR3 runs to 15 residues. Germline trimming cut 4 bases from V and 4 bases from J; bases unmatched to any gene: 4.

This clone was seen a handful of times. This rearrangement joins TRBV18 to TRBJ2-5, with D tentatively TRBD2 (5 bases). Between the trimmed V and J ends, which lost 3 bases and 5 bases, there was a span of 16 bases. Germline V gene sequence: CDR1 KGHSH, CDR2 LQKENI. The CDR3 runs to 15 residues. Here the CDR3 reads CASSPRSGLGETQYF. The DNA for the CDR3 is TGTGCCAGCTCACCGCGCTCGGGATTAGGCGAGACCCAGTACTTC. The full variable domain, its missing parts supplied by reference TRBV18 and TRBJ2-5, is NAGVMQNPRHLVRRRGQEARLRCSPMKGHSHVYWYRQLPEEGLKFMVYLQKENIIDESGMPKERFSAEFPKEGPSILRIQQVVRGDSAAYFCASSPRSGLGETQYFGPGTRLLVL.

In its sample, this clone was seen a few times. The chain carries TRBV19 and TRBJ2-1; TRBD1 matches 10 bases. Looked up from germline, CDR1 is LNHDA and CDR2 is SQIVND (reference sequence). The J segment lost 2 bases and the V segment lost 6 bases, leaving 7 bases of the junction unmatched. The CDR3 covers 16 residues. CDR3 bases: TGTGCCAGTAGAGGTTCGGGGACAGGGGCCTACAATGAGCAGTTCTTC. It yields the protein CASRGSGTGAYNEQFF.

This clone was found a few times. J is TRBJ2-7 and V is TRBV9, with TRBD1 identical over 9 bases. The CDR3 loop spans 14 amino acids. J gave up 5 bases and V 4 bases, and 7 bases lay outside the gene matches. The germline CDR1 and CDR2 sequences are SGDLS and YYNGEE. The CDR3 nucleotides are TGTGCCAGCAGCCGGGACAGGGAAGGAAACGAGCAGTACTTC. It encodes CASSRDREGNEQYF. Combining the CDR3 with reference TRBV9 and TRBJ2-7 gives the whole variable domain DSGVTQTPKHLITATGQRVTLRCSPRSGDLSVYWYQQSLDQGLQFLIQYYNGEERAKGNILERFSAQQFPDLHSELNLSSLELGDSALYFCASSRDREGNEQYFGPGTRLTVT.

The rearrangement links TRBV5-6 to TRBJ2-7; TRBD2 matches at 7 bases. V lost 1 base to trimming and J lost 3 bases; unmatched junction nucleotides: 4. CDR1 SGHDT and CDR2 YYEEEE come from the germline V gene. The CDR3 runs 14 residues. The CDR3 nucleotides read TGTGCCAGCAGCTTGCTAGCGGAGATCTACGAGCAGTACTTC. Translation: CASSLLAEIYEQYF. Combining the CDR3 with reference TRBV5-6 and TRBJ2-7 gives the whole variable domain DAGVTQSPTHLIKTRGQQVTLRCSPKSGHDTVSWYQQALGQGPQFIFQYYEEEERQRGNFPDRFSGHQFPNYSSELNVNALLLGDSALYLCASSLLAEIYEQYFGPGTRLTVT.

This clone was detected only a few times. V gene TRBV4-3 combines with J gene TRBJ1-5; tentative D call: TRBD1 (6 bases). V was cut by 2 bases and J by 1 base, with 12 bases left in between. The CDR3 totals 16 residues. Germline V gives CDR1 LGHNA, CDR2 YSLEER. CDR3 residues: CASSQTPGTSNQPQHF. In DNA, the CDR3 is TGCGCCAGCAGCCAAACGCCAGGGACAAGCAATCAGCCCCAGCATTTT.

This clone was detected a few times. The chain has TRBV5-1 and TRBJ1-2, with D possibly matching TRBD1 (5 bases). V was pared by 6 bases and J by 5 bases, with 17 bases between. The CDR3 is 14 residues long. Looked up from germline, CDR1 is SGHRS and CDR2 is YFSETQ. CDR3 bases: TGCGCCAGCACCAAGCTAAGGGGCGATTATGGCTACACCTTC. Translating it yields CASTKLRGDYGYTF. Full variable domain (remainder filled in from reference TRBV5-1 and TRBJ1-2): KAGVTQTPRYLIKTRGQQVTLSCSPISGHRSVSWYQQTPGQGLQFLFEYFSETQRNKGNFPGRFSGRQFSNSRSEMNVSTLELGDSALYLCASTKLRGDYGYTFGSGTRLTVV.

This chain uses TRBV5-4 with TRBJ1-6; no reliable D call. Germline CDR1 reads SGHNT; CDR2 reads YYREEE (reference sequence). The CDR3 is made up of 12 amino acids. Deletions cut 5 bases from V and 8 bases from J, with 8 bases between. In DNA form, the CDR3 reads TGTGCCAGCAGGAGGAAAGATTCACCCCTCCACTTT. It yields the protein CASRRKDSPLHF.

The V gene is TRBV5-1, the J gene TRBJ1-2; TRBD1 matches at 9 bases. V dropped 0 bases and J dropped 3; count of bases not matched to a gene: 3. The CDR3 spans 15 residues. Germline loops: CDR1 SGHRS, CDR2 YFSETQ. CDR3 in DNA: TGCGCCAGCAGCTTGGAGGGACAGGGTTACTATGGCTACACCTTC. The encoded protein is CASSLEGQGYYGYTF.

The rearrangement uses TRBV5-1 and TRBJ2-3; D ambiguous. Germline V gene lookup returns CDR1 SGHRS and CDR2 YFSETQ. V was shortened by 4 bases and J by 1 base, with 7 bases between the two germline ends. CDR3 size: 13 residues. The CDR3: CASSPLGTDTQYF. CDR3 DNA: TGCGCCAGCAGCCCCCTAGGCACAGATACGCAGTATTTT.

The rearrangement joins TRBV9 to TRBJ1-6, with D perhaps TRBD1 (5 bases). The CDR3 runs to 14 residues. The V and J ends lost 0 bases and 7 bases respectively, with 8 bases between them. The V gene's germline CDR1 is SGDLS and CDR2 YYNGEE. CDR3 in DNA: TGTGCCAGCAGCGTAGGGACACCCAATTCACCCCTCCACTTT. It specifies CASSVGTPNSPLHF.

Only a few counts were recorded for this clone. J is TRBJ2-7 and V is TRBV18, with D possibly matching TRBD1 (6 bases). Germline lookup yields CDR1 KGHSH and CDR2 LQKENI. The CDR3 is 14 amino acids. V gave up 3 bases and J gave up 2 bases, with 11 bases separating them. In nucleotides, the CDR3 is TGTGCCAGCTCACCCGCAGGGGTGCCCTACGAGCAGTACTTC. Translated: CASSPAGVPYEQYF.

The CDR3 DNA follows: TGTGCCAGCAGTTCGGACAGGAACAATTCACCCCTCCACTTT. As protein: CASSSDRNNSPLHF. The V gene is TRBV6-5, the J gene TRBJ1-6, with 7 bases identical to TRBD1. V lost 4 bases to trimming and J lost 7 bases; unmatched junction nucleotides: 4. CDR1 MNHEY and CDR2 SVGAGI come from the germline V gene. The CDR3 is 14 amino acids.

The CDR3 region has the DNA TGTGCCAGCTCACCGCTCCGGTCGGAGCCCCAGCATTTT. Translation: CASSPLRSEPQHF. The chain joins TRBV18 to TRBJ1-5; D unclear. Per the germline V gene, CDR1 is KGHSH and CDR2 is LQKENI. Trimming removed 3 bases at V and 8 bases at J, with 11 bases between. CDR3 length: 13 amino acids.

CDR3 sequence reads: CASSYSDRVFEQYF. The CDR3 DNA reads TGTGCCAGCAGTTACTCAGACAGGGTCTTCGAGCAGTACTTC. The chain has TRBV6-5 and TRBJ2-7, with TRBD1 identical over 7 bases. V was pared by 0 bases and J by 6 bases, with 5 bases of the junction left unmatched. Germline assignment: CDR1 MNHEY and CDR2 SVGAGI. The CDR3 is 14 residues long.

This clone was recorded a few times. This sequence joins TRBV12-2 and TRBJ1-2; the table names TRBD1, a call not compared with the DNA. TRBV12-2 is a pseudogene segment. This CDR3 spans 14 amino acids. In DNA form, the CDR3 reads TGTGCAAGTCGCATTAGGACAGAGCTCTATGGCTACACCTTC. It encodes CASRIRTELYGYTF.

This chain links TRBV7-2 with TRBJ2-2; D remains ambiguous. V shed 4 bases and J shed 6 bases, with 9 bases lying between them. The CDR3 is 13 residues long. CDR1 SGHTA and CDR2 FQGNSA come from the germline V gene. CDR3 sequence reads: CASSSPNSGELFF. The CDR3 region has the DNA TGTGCCAGCAGCTCCCCAAATTCCGGGGAGCTGTTTTTT.

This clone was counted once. CDR3 sequence reads: CASSPLREKLFF. Here the CDR3 DNA reads TGTGCCAGCTCACCCCTACGTGAAAAACTGTTTTTT. The rearrangement joins TRBV18 to TRBJ1-4; no firm D call. Germline-derived CDR1 and CDR2 are KGHSH and LQKENI. Trimming removed 3 bases at V and 7 bases at J, with 6 bases between. The CDR3 extends over 12 amino acids.

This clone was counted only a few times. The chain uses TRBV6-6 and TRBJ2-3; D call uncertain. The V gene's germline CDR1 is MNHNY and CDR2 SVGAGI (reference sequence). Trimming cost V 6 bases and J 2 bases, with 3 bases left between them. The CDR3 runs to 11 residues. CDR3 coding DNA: TGTGCCAGCAGCTCCACAGATACGCAGTATTTT. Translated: CASSSTDTQYF.

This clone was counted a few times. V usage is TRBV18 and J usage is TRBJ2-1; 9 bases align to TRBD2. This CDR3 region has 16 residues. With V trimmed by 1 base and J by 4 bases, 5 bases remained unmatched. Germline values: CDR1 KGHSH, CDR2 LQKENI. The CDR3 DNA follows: TGTGCCAGCTCACCACAAAGCGGGGGGATTTACAATGAGCAGTTCTTC. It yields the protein CASSPQSGGIYNEQFF.